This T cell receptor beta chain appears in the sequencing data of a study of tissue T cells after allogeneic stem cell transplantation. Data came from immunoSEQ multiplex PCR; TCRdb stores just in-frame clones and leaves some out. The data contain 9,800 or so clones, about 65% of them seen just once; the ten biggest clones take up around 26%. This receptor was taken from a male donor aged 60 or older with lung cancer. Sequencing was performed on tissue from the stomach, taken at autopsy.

The CDR3 DNA reads TGTGCCAGCAGCCTCACTAGCGGGAGGGCCGGTGAGCAGTTCTTC. Translated: CASSLTSGRAGEQFF. This chain uses TRBV27 with TRBJ2-1, with 13 bases matching TRBD2. CDR1 is MNHEY, CDR2 SMNVEV, per germline (reference sequence). Trimming removed 6 bases from V and 9 bases from J; junction bases left unmatched: 8. The CDR3 has 15 residues.